The 31 T cell receptor beta chains below all came from one sample that was sequenced in a study of a mutant IDH1 vaccine in newly diagnosed glioma. TCRdb's table, derived via immunoSEQ multiplex PCR, lists solely in-frame clones and lacks some. The table has around 30,000 clones, around 91% seen once; the top ten hold 20%. As to time point: week 11, during vaccination. Alongside topical imiquimod, each dose of vaccine comprised 300 ug of mutant IDH1 20-mer peptide. Their antigens remain unidentified. This material consisted of PBMCs, taken from a glioma patient whose treatment included an IDH1 peptide vaccine. These receptors were obtained from a man younger than 35 with glioma.

J is TRBJ2-1 and V is TRBV5-1; 9 nucleotides agree with TRBD1. Losses at the gene ends were 4 bases for V and 6 bases for J; bases not matched to a gene: 11. CDR1 and CDR2 from the germline V gene are SGHRS and YFSETQ. This CDR3 has 16 amino acids. The CDR3 sequence: CASSPRGQGRPNEQFF. CDR3 in DNA: TGCGCCAGCAGCCCGAGGGGACAGGGACGGCCCAATGAGCAGTTCTTC.

J is TRBJ1-1 and V is TRBV19; weak D call: TRBD1 (6 bases). Trimming pared 6 bases from V and 1 base from J, leaving 15 bases between. Germline V gene sequence: CDR1 LNHDA, CDR2 SQIVND (reference sequence). CDR3 length: 15 residues. CDR3 sequence: CASSPDRTANTEAFF. In DNA, the CDR3 is TGTGCCAGTAGCCCTGACAGGACAGCGAACACTGAAGCTTTCTTT.

The gene calls are TRBV5-1 and TRBJ2-3; possibly TRBD1 or TRBD2 for D (5 bases each). The CDR3 is made up of 15 amino acids. Per germline, CDR1 SGHRS and CDR2 YFSETQ. Trimming pared 2 bases from V and 0 bases from J, leaving 10 bases between. The CDR3 region has the DNA TGCGCCAGCAGCTTCGATGGGGACAGCACAGATACGCAGTATTTT. Its translation: CASSFDGDSTDTQYF.

The chain recombines TRBV30 with TRBJ2-2, with D possibly matching TRBD1 (6 bases). V dropped 3 bases and J dropped 2 bases, with 13 bases sitting between them. Germline-derived CDR1 and CDR2 are GTSNPN and SVGIG (reference sequence). The CDR3 has 15 amino acids. The CDR3 DNA follows: TGTGCCTGGAGGATCGCAGGGGCCAACACCGGGGAGCTGTTTTTT. It is translated as CAWRIAGANTGELFF.

The chain employs TRBV7-9 and TRBJ2-1; 9 bases are a match to TRBD2. Germline V gives CDR1 SEHNR, CDR2 FQNEAQ (reference sequence). The CDR3 consists of 15 residues. V shed 5 bases, J shed 3 bases, and the junction held 5 bases outside the gene matches. The chain's CDR3 is CASSLLAGSYNEQFF. In nucleotides, the CDR3 is TGTGCCAGCAGCCTTCTAGCGGGGAGCTACAATGAGCAGTTCTTC. The variable domain in full, with the rest retrieved from reference TRBV7-9 and TRBJ2-1, is DTGVSQNPRHKITKRGQNVTFRCDPISEHNRLYWYRQTLGQGPEFLTYFQNEAQLEKSRLLSDRFSAERPKGSFSTLEIQRTEQGDSAMYLCASSLLAGSYNEQFFGPGTRLTVL.

The chain couples TRBV27 to TRBJ1-2, with 9 bases that match TRBD1. The CDR3 sequence is 13 residues long. Germline CDR1 MNHEY, CDR2 SMNVEV (reference sequence). The V and J ends lost 3 bases and 7 bases, in that order; junction bases with no gene match: 3. DNA of the CDR3: TGTGCCAGCAGTTTTACAGGGGGCGGTGGCTACACCTTC. It encodes CASSFTGGGGYTF.

This sequence joins TRBV5-6 and TRBJ2-7; possibly TRBD1 or TRBD2 for D (5 bases each). This CDR3 has 13 residues. CDR1 SGHDT and CDR2 YYEEEE come from the germline V gene. Trimming cost V 0 bases and J 6 bases, with 10 bases left between them. The CDR3 sequence: CASSLAGPSEQYF. The DNA for the CDR3 is TGTGCCAGCAGCTTGGCGGGACCCTCCGAGCAGTACTTC. Complete variable domain (other parts from reference TRBV5-6 and TRBJ2-7): DAGVTQSPTHLIKTRGQQVTLRCSPKSGHDTVSWYQQALGQGPQFIFQYYEEEERQRGNFPDRFSGHQFPNYSSELNVNALLLGDSALYLCASSLAGPSEQYFGPGTRLTVT.

This chain connects TRBV6-5 to TRBJ2-2; tentatively, D is TRBD2 (5 bases). Germline CDR1 is MNHEY and CDR2 is SVGAGI. The V end was cut by 7 bases, the J end by 3 bases, with 15 bases between. This CDR3 contains 15 residues. CDR3 loop: CASIRLVGDTGELFF. In nucleotides, the CDR3 is TGTGCCAGCATCCGATTGGTCGGGGACACCGGGGAGCTGTTTTTT.

J is TRBJ1-1 and V is TRBV30; no firm D call. This CDR3 is 14 amino acids long. The germline V and J ends were trimmed by 2 bases and 1 base, with 11 bases remaining between them. In germline, CDR1 is GTSNPN, CDR2 SVGIG (reference sequence). The CDR3 loop reads CAWSTLTANTEAFF. CDR3 in DNA: TGTGCCTGGAGTACACTGACTGCGAACACTGAAGCTTTCTTT. Together with reference TRBV30 and TRBJ1-1, the CDR3 gives the full variable domain: SQTIHQWPATLVQPVGSPLSLECTVEGTSNPNLYWYRQAAGRGLQLLFYSVGIGQISSEVPQNLSASRPQDRQFILSSKKLLLSDSGFYLCAWSTLTANTEAFFGQGTRLTVV.

This clone appeared a few times. This sequence joins TRBV25-1 and TRBJ1-1; tentative D call: TRBD1 (5 bases). Trimming removed 2 bases at V and 6 bases at J, with 10 bases between. Germline CDR1 reads MGHDK; CDR2 reads SYGVNS. The CDR3 has 13 amino acids. The CDR3 sequence is CASSEMRGSEAFF. CDR3 in DNA: TGTGCCAGCAGTGAAATGAGGGGTTCTGAAGCTTTCTTT.

J is TRBJ1-4 and V is TRBV2; 8 bases map to TRBD1. The CDR3 covers 16 residues. CDR1 is SNHLY and CDR2 is FYNNEI in the germline V gene. J gave up 3 bases and V 9 bases, and 12 bases lay outside the gene matches. The CDR3 loop reads CASETGDLGANEKLFF. Here the CDR3 DNA reads TGTGCCAGTGAGACAGGGGACTTGGGGGCTAATGAAAAACTGTTTTTT.

The chain links TRBV29-1 to TRBJ2-7, with 9 positions matching TRBD2. The CDR3 spans 12 residues. Germline V lookup: CDR1 SQVTM, CDR2 ANQGSEA. Trimming cost V 4 bases and J 8 bases; bases outside gene matches: 6. In nucleotides, the CDR3 is TGCAGCGTTGTGGCGGGAGGGCCACAGCAGTACTTC. This codes for CSVVAGGPQQYF.

This clone has more than one count but fewer than ten. This sequence joins TRBV5-4 and TRBJ2-5; weak D call: TRBD2 (5 bases). The V gene lost 0 bases and the J gene lost 1 base, with 10 bases spanning the gap. CDR3 length: 15 residues. Germline V gene sequence: CDR1 SGHNT, CDR2 YYREEE (reference sequence). The CDR3 here is CASSLGGEPQETQYF. The CDR3 DNA sequence: TGTGCCAGCAGCTTGGGGGGAGAACCCCAAGAGACCCAGTACTTC.

The sample holds one count of this clone. J is TRBJ2-6 and V is TRBV5-1; 8 positions agree with TRBD1. The CDR3 contains 18 residues. Unmatched junction bases numbered 10, after V lost 4 bases and J lost 1 base. The germline V gene has CDR1 SGHRS and CDR2 YFSETQ. The CDR3 reads CASSEPGQAVSGANVLTF. The CDR3 DNA reads as TGCGCCAGCAGCGAACCGGGACAGGCGGTTTCTGGGGCCAACGTCCTGACTTTC.

CDR3 bases: TGTGCCAGCAGTGGGACGGGAAGGAACACCGGGGAGCTGTTTTTT. Amino acid sequence: CASSGTGRNTGELFF. The rearrangement uses TRBV2 and TRBJ2-2, with D possibly TRBD2 on 5 matching bases. This CDR3 has 15 amino acids. The germline V gene encodes CDR1 SNHLY and CDR2 FYNNEI. V lost 4 bases to trimming and J lost 1 base, with 10 bases between them.

The chain combines TRBV7-2 with TRBJ1-2; D is perhaps TRBD1 (6 bases). The V end was cut by 5 bases, the J end by 7 bases, with 26 bases between. Germline V gene lookup returns CDR1 SGHTA and CDR2 FQGNSA. The CDR3 has 17 residues. DNA of the CDR3: TGTGCCAGCAGCCCCGAAGGGGGGATTGGGCAGAGAGCTGGCTACACCTTC. Translation gives CASSPEGGIGQRAGYTF.

In this sample, this clone turned up once. The rearrangement links TRBV29-1 to TRBJ2-5; 10 bases fit TRBD2. The CDR3 runs 13 residues. The ends lost 6 bases at V and 3 bases at J; junction bases unmatched: 4. Germline V lookup: CDR1 SQVTM, CDR2 ANQGSEA. CDR3 in amino acids: CSVAGLAEETQYF. The DNA of the CDR3 is TGCAGCGTAGCCGGACTAGCGGAAGAGACCCAGTACTTC.

V gene TRBV10-2 combines with J gene TRBJ1-2, with D uncertain. The CDR3 extends over 16 amino acids. V was cut by 0 bases and J by 2 bases, with 13 bases left in between. Looked up from germline, CDR1 is WSHSY and CDR2 is SAAADI. CDR3 amino acids: CASSESARPGNYGYTF. The CDR3 DNA is TGCGCCAGCAGTGAGTCTGCCCGCCCTGGGAACTATGGCTACACCTTC.

The chain joins TRBV5-1 to TRBJ2-1; the match to TRBD2 covers 11 bases. V was clipped by 4 bases and J by 6 bases; unmatched bases: 12. The germline gives CDR1 SGHRS, CDR2 YFSETQ. The CDR3 has 17 residues. The CDR3 sequence: CASSRKETSGDSNEQFF. CDR3 in DNA: TGCGCCAGCAGCCGGAAGGAGACTAGCGGGGATTCCAATGAGCAGTTCTTC. Full variable domain (outside the CDR3, taken from reference TRBV5-1 and TRBJ2-1): KAGVTQTPRYLIKTRGQQVTLSCSPISGHRSVSWYQQTPGQGLQFLFEYFSETQRNKGNFPGRFSGRQFSNSRSEMNVSTLELGDSALYLCASSRKETSGDSNEQFFGPGTRLTVL.

The chain has TRBV28 and TRBJ1-2; D remains ambiguous. Germline CDR1 and CDR2: MDHEN and SYDVKM. Trimming cost V 7 bases and J 2 bases, with 8 bases left between them. The CDR3 is 12 residues long. The CDR3 reads CASTRANYGYTF. The DNA of the CDR3 is TGTGCCAGCACACGAGCGAACTATGGCTACACCTTC.

This clone was counted a single time. V usage is TRBV18 and J usage is TRBJ1-1, with D uncertain. Germline CDR1 reads KGHSH; CDR2 reads LQKENI. The V and J ends lost 0 bases and 2 bases respectively, with 7 bases between them. This CDR3 is 14 amino acids long. CDR3 sequence reads: CASSPPGGNTEAFF. CDR3 in DNA: TGTGCCAGCTCACCACCGGGAGGAAACACTGAAGCTTTCTTT.

About this clone: The junction differs from germline at one of its ends, possibly a read error. The J gene is TRBJ1-1, the V gene TRBV25-1, with D unresolved. Germline-derived CDR1 and CDR2 are MGHDK and SYGVNS. This CDR3 spans 12 amino acids. The CDR3 DNA reads TGTACCAGCAGTGATAAGAGTACCGGGGCTTTCTTT. Encoded protein: CTSSDKSTGAFF.

The rearrangement joins TRBV6-1 to TRBJ1-5, with a possible D match to TRBD1 (6 bases). Looked up from germline, CDR1 is MNHNS and CDR2 is SASEGT. Deletions cut 6 bases from V and 0 bases from J, with 12 bases between. The CDR3 runs to 15 residues. CDR3 nucleotide sequence: TGTGCCAGCAGGCGAGGACAGTATAGCAATCAGCCCCAGCATTTT. This translates into CASRRGQYSNQPQHF.

The chain is built from TRBV6-4 and TRBJ2-3, with D possibly being TRBD2 (5 bases). This CDR3 region has 14 residues. Trimming removed 3 bases from V and 2 bases from J, with 9 bases in between. The germline gives CDR1 MRHNA, CDR2 SNTAGT. The CDR3 here is CASSEEADTDTQYF. CDR3 sequence (DNA): TGTGCCAGCAGTGAGGAGGCTGACACAGATACGCAGTATTTT.

The rearrangement links TRBV4-3 to TRBJ1-2; 7 bases line up with TRBD1. The germline CDR1 and CDR2 sequences are LGHNA and YSLEER. The junction had 3 bases not matched to a gene; V was cut back by 0 bases and J by 5 bases. The CDR3 has 14 amino acids. For the CDR3, the DNA is TGCGCCAGCAGCCAAGACACAGGGGAGTATGGCTACACCTTC. The encoded protein is CASSQDTGEYGYTF.

This chain uses TRBV15 with TRBJ2-5; TRBD2 agrees at 8 bases. The CDR3 contains 14 residues. V gave up 3 bases and J gave up 7 bases; unmatched junction bases: 7. Germline values: CDR1 LNHNV, CDR2 YYDKDF (reference sequence). CDR3 coding DNA: TGTGCCACCAGCAGGGTCGGGGGGGTCGGGACCCAGTACTTC. This sequence encodes CATSRVGGVGTQYF.

V usage is TRBV15 and J usage is TRBJ2-1; 9 bases fit TRBD1. V lost 1 base, J lost 5 bases, and 3 bases stayed unmatched. The CDR3 is made up of 15 amino acids. Germline V gene lookup returns CDR1 LNHNV and CDR2 YYDKDF (reference sequence). CDR3: CATSRVGTGNNEQFF. DNA for the CDR3: TGTGCCACCAGCAGAGTAGGGACAGGGAACAATGAGCAGTTCTTC. Full variable domain (rest looked up from reference TRBV15 and TRBJ2-1): DAMVIQNPRYQVTQFGKPVTLSCSQTLNHNVMYWYQQKSSQAPKLLFHYYDKDFNNEADTPDNFQSRRPNTSFCFLDIRSPGLGDTAMYLCATSRVGTGNNEQFFGPGTRLTVL.

This clone came up once. V is TRBV20-1 and J is TRBJ2-7, with unresolved D. The CDR3 totals 10 residues. Germline CDR1 and CDR2: DFQATT and SNEGSKA (reference sequence). Trimming shortened V by 3 bases and J by 4 bases, and 4 bases separated the two germline ends. CDR3 protein: CSARAYEQYF. The DNA of the CDR3 is TGCAGTGCTAGGGCTTACGAGCAGTACTTC.

The J gene is TRBJ1-4, the V gene TRBV27; weak D call: TRBD1 (6 bases). Germline V gene lookup returns CDR1 MNHEY and CDR2 SMNVEV (reference sequence). V was trimmed by 2 bases and J by 8 bases, leaving 12 bases between them. The CDR3 covers 14 residues. DNA for the CDR3: TGTGCCAGCAGTTTAAACAGGGAAGGAGAAAAACTGTTTTTT. This translates into CASSLNREGEKLFF.

CDR3 loop: CASSHRGSTGELFF. The CDR3 DNA follows: TGTGCCAGCAGCCACAGGGGATCCACCGGGGAGCTGTTTTTT. The chain carries TRBV5-4 and TRBJ2-2, with 7 bases aligning to TRBD1. From germline, CDR1 is SGHNT and CDR2 YYREEE (reference sequence). J was trimmed by 4 bases and V by 4 bases; bases with no gene match: 4. There are 14 residues in the CDR3.

This chain links TRBV28 with TRBJ1-2; D possibly corresponds to TRBD1 (6 bases). There are 14 residues in the CDR3. Trimming took 3 bases from V and 4 from J, leaving 12 bases between them. Germline CDR1 reads MDHEN; CDR2 reads SYDVKM. CDR3 coding DNA: TGTGCCAGCAGTTTGGTCGGGGGCTTCTATGGCTACACCTTC. This translates into CASSLVGGFYGYTF.